What follows is one T cell receptor (beta chain) and its context. This sample was taken from a study of cytomegalovirus exposure and HLA in healthy donors. Germline CDR1 and CDR2: LNHDA and SQIVND (reference sequence). V shed 4 bases, J shed 1 base, and the junction held 3 bases outside the gene matches. This CDR3 is 14 amino acids long. Primers for the PCR totalled 60 Vbeta and 13 Jbeta. The protocol was immunoSEQ multiplex PCR, while the TCRdb copy is restricted to in-frame clones and leaves out a portion. This sample yields fewer than 250,000 clones, of which more than 75% are seen a single time; roughly 3.1% belongs to the top ten.

This sequence originates from a man aged 40-50 years in good health and CMV-seropositive. The chain carries TRBV19 and TRBJ1-1; 7 bases map to TRBD1. Sequenced sample: PBMCs. CDR3 residues: CASSNGQANTEAFF. CDR3 in DNA: TGTGCCAGTAGTAACGGACAGGCGAACACTGAAGCTTTCTTT.